The next 20 T cell receptor beta chains were all read from a single sample in a study of a mutant IDH1 vaccine in newly diagnosed glioma (dated by TCRdb to the early 2020s). This specimen's time point label, interpreted: baseline, week 1 (first vaccination visit). The treatment or condition label here, explained by the study, means: pre-vaccination baseline after standard-of-care therapy. Receptor libraries were prepared by the immunoSEQ multiplex PCR assay. The clones in this table, taken by TCRdb from immuneACCESS, are in-frame only. Not every clone is retained; where verified, under half of the shortfall comes from an unresolved V gene, and the cause of the rest is unknown. A total of about 36,000 clones appear in this sample, just under 80% of them only once. The biggest ten clones account for less than 9.5% of the sample. The sample was PBMCs, taken from a glioma patient treated with radiotherapy, temozolomide or both. The receptor source for this set is a man in his forties with glioma. Some clones in this sample may be carry-over from other donors' samples.

The chain's CDR3 is CAWSSGTGFDTQYF. In DNA form, the CDR3 reads TGTGCCTGGAGTTCCGGGACAGGTTTCGATACGCAGTATTTT. V and J are TRBV30 and TRBJ2-3; 8 bases agree with TRBD1. V lost 2 bases to trimming and J lost 6 bases; unmatched junction nucleotides: 7. Germline-derived CDR1 and CDR2 are GTSNPN and SVGIG (reference sequence). CDR3 size: 14 residues.

The CDR3, as DNA: TGTGCCAGCAGCTTGGACAGGGATTCACCCCTCCACTTT. It is translated as CASSLDRDSPLHF. The chain carries TRBV5-5 and TRBJ1-6; the D gene is possibly TRBD1 (6 bases). V was pared by 0 bases and J by 8 bases, with 6 bases between. Germline CDR1 and CDR2: SGHKS and YYEKEE (reference sequence). The CDR3 extends over 13 amino acids.

This CDR3 reads CASYPSQGSDEQFF. The DNA for the CDR3 is TGTGCCAGCTACCCCTCGCAGGGGTCGGATGAGCAGTTCTTC. This chain uses TRBV6-1 with TRBJ2-1; a possible D gene is TRBD1 (6 bases). The V end was cut by 8 bases, the J end by 8 bases, with 19 bases between. Germline V gene sequence: CDR1 MNHNS, CDR2 SASEGT. The CDR3 is 14 amino acids.

This clone was observed a single time. CDR3 sequence (DNA): TGTGCCAGCAGCCCAGGACAGGGCCACAATGAGCAGTTCTTC. This codes for CASSPGQGHNEQFF. The chain couples TRBV7-8 to TRBJ2-1, with 8 bases identical to TRBD1. V dropped 5 bases and J dropped 5; count of bases not matched to a gene: 5. CDR1 is SGHVS and CDR2 is FQNEAQ in the germline V gene. This CDR3 region has 14 residues.

In regard to this clone: This sample includes further DNA sequences coding for the same CDR3. The genes are TRBV19 and TRBJ1-2; possibly TRBD1 for D (6 bases). Germline values: CDR1 LNHDA, CDR2 SQIVND (reference sequence). The CDR3 consists of 13 residues. V shed 3 bases and J shed 6 bases, with 11 bases lying between them. The CDR3 is CASSILRGDGYTF. CDR3 DNA: TGTGCCAGTAGTATCCTCAGGGGAGATGGCTACACCTTC.

The chain links TRBV19 to TRBJ1-3; a weak D match, TRBD1 (6 bases). CDR1 LNHDA and CDR2 SQIVND come from the germline V gene (reference sequence). The CDR3 contains 14 residues. Trimming took 7 bases from V and 0 from J, leaving 10 bases between them. This chain's CDR3 is CASKRDNSGNTIYF. CDR3 sequence (DNA): TGTGCCAGTAAGAGGGACAACTCTGGAAACACCATATATTTT.

This sequence joins TRBV5-1 and TRBJ2-7; tentative D call: TRBD2 (5 bases). Trimming took 1 base from V and 3 from J, leaving 14 bases between them. Germline V CDR1 and CDR2: SGHRS, YFSETQ. The CDR3 has 15 residues. The CDR3 protein is CASSLSPGSDYEQYF. The CDR3 DNA reads as TGCGCCAGCAGCTTGAGTCCGGGAAGCGACTACGAGCAGTACTTC. The full variable domain, its missing parts supplied by reference TRBV5-1 and TRBJ2-7, is KAGVTQTPRYLIKTRGQQVTLSCSPISGHRSVSWYQQTPGQGLQFLFEYFSETQRNKGNFPGRFSGRQFSNSRSEMNVSTLELGDSALYLCASSLSPGSDYEQYFGPGTRLTVT.

V and J are TRBV7-2 and TRBJ1-4, with D uncertain. This CDR3 has 14 residues. V lost 5 bases and J 0 bases, leaving 7 bases between the germline ends. The V gene's germline CDR1 is SGHTA and CDR2 FQGNSA. In DNA form, the CDR3 reads TGTGCCAGCAGCCTCGGATCAACTAATGAAAAACTGTTTTTT. Translated, it gives CASSLGSTNEKLFF.

V usage is TRBV6-6 and J usage is TRBJ1-2; a possible D gene is TRBD1 (5 bases). V gave up 7 bases and J gave up 8 bases, with 20 bases separating them. The CDR3 sequence is 14 residues long. Germline assignment: CDR1 MNHNY and CDR2 SVGAGI (reference sequence). DNA for the CDR3: TGTGCCAGCATTAAGGACGGGGCCCTGTTCGGCTACACCTTC. Its translation: CASIKDGALFGYTF.

The chain recombines TRBV29-1 with TRBJ2-7; D is perhaps TRBD1 or TRBD2 (5 bases each). The CDR3 loop spans 14 amino acids. Trimming removed 2 bases at V and 4 bases at J, with 15 bases between. Germline CDR1 reads SQVTM; CDR2 reads ANQGSEA. This chain's CDR3 is CSVESGTSSYEQYF. CDR3 DNA: TGCAGCGTTGAATCGGGGACCAGTTCTTACGAGCAGTACTTC.

This clone is a singleton in its sample. This chain joins TRBV28 and TRBJ1-4, with D possibly matching TRBD1 (6 bases). The germline gives CDR1 MDHEN, CDR2 SYDVKM. V was shortened by 3 bases and J by 2 bases, with 10 bases between the two germline ends. This CDR3 has 15 residues. The DNA for the CDR3 is TGTGCCAGCAGTTTCTTCAGGGGCACTAATGAAAAACTGTTTTTT. Amino acid sequence: CASSFFRGTNEKLFF. The whole variable domain, filled in from reference TRBV28 and TRBJ1-4, reads DVKVTQSSRYLVKRTGEKVFLECVQDMDHENMFWYRQDPGLGLRLIYFSYDVKMKEKGDIPEGYSVSREKKERFSLILESASTNQTSMYLCASSFFRGTNEKLFFGSGTQLSVL.

CDR3 DNA sequence: TGCGCCAGCAGCTTGGCTCTGGCGGGGGGAATCGGCGGGGAGCTGTTTTTT. Translating it yields CASSLALAGGIGGELFF. The chain has TRBV5-1 and TRBJ2-2, with TRBD2 matching over 8 bases. In germline, CDR1 is SGHRS, CDR2 YFSETQ. This CDR3 is 17 amino acids long. J gave up 7 bases and V 0 bases, and 11 bases lay outside the gene matches.

V is TRBV7-2 and J is TRBJ2-1, with D perhaps TRBD1 or TRBD2 (5 bases each). The ends were cut back, 2 bases at V and 10 bases at J, with 15 bases in the middle. The CDR3 has 14 residues. The V gene's germline CDR1 is SGHTA and CDR2 FQGNSA. The CDR3 coding sequence is TGTGCCAGCAGCTTAATCGGGACCCCGGACGAGCAGTTCTTC. This codes for CASSLIGTPDEQFF.

The chain joins TRBV30 to TRBJ1-5; D perhaps matches TRBD1 (5 bases). CDR3 length equals 14 residues. In germline, CDR1 is GTSNPN, CDR2 SVGIG (reference sequence). V dropped 2 bases and J dropped 2 bases, with 10 bases sitting between them. CDR3 in amino acids: CAWSRGQGNQPQHF. The CDR3 DNA is TGTGCCTGGAGTAGGGGTCAAGGCAATCAGCCCCAGCATTTT.

The rearrangement links TRBV18 to TRBJ1-6; D is unresolved. V was cut by 2 bases and J by 7 bases, with 15 bases left in between. CDR1 and CDR2 from the germline V gene are KGHSH and LQKENI. This CDR3 has 16 residues. CDR3 in amino acids: CASSPGPQRINSPLHF. For the CDR3, the DNA is TGTGCCAGCTCACCAGGCCCCCAGCGAATCAATTCACCCCTCCACTTT.

The chain has TRBV7-9 and TRBJ1-1; 8 bases line up with TRBD1. The CDR3 length is 17 residues. CDR1 is SEHNR, CDR2 FQNEAQ, per germline (reference sequence). Germline trimming cut 5 bases from V and 10 bases from J; bases unmatched to any gene: 21. The CDR3 DNA reads TGTGCCAGCAGCCCCACCACGCCTTCTGGACAGGGCCGGGGAGCTTTCTTT. Its translation is CASSPTTPSGQGRGAFF.

The chain links TRBV7-9 to TRBJ1-5, with D unresolved. Per the germline V gene, CDR1 is SEHNR and CDR2 is FQNEAQ (reference sequence). The CDR3 runs 15 residues. V gave up 1 base and J gave up 4 bases, with 11 bases separating them. CDR3 residues: CASSLGATENQPQHF. CDR3 DNA: TGTGCCAGCAGCTTAGGGGCCACGGAAAATCAGCCCCAGCATTTT. Full variable domain (outside the CDR3, taken from reference TRBV7-9 and TRBJ1-5): DTGVSQNPRHKITKRGQNVTFRCDPISEHNRLYWYRQTLGQGPEFLTYFQNEAQLEKSRLLSDRFSAERPKGSFSTLEIQRTEQGDSAMYLCASSLGATENQPQHFGDGTRLSIL.

This clone occurred once. This chain links TRBV4-2 with TRBJ2-6; 7 bases align to TRBD2. This CDR3 comprises 20 residues. From germline, CDR1 is LGHNA and CDR2 YNFKEQ. Germline trimming cut 1 base from V and 3 bases from J; bases unmatched to any gene: 15. The CDR3 DNA follows: TGTGCCAGCAGCCAAGGTAGTGCTAGCGGCCCCAAAAGTGGGGCCAACGTCCTGACTTTC. Amino acid sequence: CASSQGSASGPKSGANVLTF.

The rearrangement uses TRBV19 and TRBJ2-2; D might be TRBD2 (6 bases). The CDR3 is 15 amino acids. V lost 3 bases, J lost 3 bases, and 11 bases lay in between. Germline assignment: CDR1 LNHDA and CDR2 SQIVND (reference sequence). CDR3 nucleotides: TGTGCCAGTAGTATTGACGGGGGATACACCGGGGAGCTGTTTTTT. It specifies CASSIDGGYTGELFF.

This clone was recorded only once. The chain couples TRBV7-9 to TRBJ1-6, with D possibly matching TRBD1 (5 bases). V lost 3 bases, J lost 2 bases, and 8 bases lay in between. Germline lookup yields CDR1 SEHNR and CDR2 FQNEAQ (reference sequence). CDR3 length: 15 residues. The DNA of the CDR3 is TGTGCCAGCAGCTTCCAGACAGCCTATAATTCACCCCTCCACTTT. Its protein product is CASSFQTAYNSPLHF.